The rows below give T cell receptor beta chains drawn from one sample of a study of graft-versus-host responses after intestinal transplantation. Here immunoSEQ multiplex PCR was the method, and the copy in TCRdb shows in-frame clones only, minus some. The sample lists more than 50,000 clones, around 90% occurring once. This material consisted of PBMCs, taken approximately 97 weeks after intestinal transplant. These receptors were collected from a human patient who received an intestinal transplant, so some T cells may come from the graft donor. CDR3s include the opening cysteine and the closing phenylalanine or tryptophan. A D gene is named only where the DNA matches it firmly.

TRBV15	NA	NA	CATAGTTQGEQYF
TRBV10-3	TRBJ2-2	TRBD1	CAISTADGQERTGELFF
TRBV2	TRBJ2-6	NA	CASTTVLSGANVLTF
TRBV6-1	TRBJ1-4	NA	CASVWDEKLFF
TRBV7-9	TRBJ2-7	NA	CASSLEVGSLLYEQYF
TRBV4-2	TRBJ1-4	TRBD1	CASSHSDRGEEKLFF
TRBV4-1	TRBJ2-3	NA	CASSQESFASDTQYF
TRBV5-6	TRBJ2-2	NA	CASSLWVTGELFF
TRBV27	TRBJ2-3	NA	CASSPSYGLDYWDTQYF
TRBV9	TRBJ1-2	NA	CASSVSETNYGYTF
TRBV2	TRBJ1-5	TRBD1	CASSATGGGNQPQHF
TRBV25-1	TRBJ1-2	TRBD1	CASSEPNPRDSGGYTF
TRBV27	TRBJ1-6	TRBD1	CASLADRARGSPLHF
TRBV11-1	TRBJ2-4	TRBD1	CASSPTGTLAKNIQYF